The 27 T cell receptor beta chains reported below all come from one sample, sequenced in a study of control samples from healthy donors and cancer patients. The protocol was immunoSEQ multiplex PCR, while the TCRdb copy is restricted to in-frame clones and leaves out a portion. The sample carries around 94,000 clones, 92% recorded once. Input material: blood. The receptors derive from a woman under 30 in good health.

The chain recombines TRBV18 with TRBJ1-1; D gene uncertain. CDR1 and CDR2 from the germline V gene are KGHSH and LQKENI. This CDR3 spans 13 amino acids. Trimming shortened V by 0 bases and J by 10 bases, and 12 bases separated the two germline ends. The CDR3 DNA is TGTGCCAGCTCACCACCAGGTCCTAGTGGAGCTTTCTTT. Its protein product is CASSPPGPSGAFF.

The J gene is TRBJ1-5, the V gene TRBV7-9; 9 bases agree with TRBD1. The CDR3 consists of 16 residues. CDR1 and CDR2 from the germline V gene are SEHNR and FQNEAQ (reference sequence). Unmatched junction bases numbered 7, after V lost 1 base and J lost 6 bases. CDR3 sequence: CASSLGATGGGQPQHF. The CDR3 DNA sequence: TGTGCCAGCAGCTTAGGGGCGACAGGGGGGGGTCAGCCCCAGCATTTT.

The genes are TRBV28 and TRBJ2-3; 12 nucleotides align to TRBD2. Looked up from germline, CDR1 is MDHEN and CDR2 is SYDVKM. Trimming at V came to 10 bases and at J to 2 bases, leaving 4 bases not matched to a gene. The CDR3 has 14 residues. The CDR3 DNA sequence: TGTGCCATAGCTAGCGGGGGGGTCACAGATACGCAGTATTTT. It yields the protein CAIASGGVTDTQYF.

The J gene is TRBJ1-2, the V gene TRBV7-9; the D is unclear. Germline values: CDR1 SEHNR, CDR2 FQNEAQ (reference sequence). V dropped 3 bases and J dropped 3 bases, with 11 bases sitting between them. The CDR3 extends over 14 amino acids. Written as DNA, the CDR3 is TGTGCCAGCAGCTTGCGTGAACAGTACTATGGCTACACCTTC. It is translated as CASSLREQYYGYTF.

The CDR3 sequence: CASSLSVGQFYEQYF. The CDR3 region has the DNA TGTGCCAGCAGCTTATCTGTGGGACAGTTCTACGAGCAGTACTTC. This chain connects TRBV7-9 to TRBJ2-7; the match to TRBD1 covers 7 bases. CDR1 is SEHNR and CDR2 is FQNEAQ in the germline V gene (reference sequence). V trimming: 2 bases; J trimming: 3 bases; junction bases outside the gene matches: 7. The CDR3 consists of 15 residues.

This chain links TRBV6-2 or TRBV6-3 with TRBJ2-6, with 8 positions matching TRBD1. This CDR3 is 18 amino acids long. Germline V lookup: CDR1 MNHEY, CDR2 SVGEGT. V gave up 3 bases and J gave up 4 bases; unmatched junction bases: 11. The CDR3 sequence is CASSYSDRAGVGANVLTF. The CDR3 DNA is TGTGCCAGCAGTTATTCGGACAGGGCCGGGGTGGGGGCCAACGTCCTGACTTTC.

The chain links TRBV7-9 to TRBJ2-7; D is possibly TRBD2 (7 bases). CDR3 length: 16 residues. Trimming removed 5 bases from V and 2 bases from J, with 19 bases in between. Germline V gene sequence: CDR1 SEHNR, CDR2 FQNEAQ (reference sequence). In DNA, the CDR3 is TGTGCCAGCAGCCGGGGGGCTAGCGGAACAACCTACGAGCAGTACTTC. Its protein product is CASSRGASGTTYEQYF.

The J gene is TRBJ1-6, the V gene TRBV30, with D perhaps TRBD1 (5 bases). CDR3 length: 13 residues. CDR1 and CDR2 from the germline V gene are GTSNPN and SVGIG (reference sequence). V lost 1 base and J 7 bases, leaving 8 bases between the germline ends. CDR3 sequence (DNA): TGTGCCTGGAGTGCCAGGGAGAATTCACCCCTCCACTTT. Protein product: CAWSARENSPLHF.

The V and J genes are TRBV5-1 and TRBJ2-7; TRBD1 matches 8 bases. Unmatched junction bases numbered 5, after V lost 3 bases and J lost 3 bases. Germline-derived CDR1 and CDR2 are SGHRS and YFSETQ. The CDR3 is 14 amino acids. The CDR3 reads CASSSGTGLYEQYF. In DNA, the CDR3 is TGCGCCAGCAGCTCCGGGACAGGTCTCTACGAGCAGTACTTC.

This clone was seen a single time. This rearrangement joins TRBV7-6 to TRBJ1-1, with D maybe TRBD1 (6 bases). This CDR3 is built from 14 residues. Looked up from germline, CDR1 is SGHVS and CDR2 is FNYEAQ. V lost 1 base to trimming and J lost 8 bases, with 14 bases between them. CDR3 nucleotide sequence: TGTGCCAGCAGCTTAGAGGGGGGGCTCGGAGAAGCTTTCTTT. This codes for CASSLEGGLGEAFF.

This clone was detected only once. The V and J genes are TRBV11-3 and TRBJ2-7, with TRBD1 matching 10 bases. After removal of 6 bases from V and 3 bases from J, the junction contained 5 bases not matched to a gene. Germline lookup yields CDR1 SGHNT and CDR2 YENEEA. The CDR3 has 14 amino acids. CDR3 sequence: CASRRTGGDYEQYF. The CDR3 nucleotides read TGTGCCAGCAGGAGGACAGGGGGGGACTACGAGCAGTACTTC.

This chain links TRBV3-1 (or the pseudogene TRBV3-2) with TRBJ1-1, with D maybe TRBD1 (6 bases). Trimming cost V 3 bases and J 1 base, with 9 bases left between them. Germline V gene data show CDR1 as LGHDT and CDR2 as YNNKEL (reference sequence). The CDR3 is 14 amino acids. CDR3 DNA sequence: TGTGCCAGCAGCCACCCACAGGGGAACACTGAAGCTTTCTTT. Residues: CASSHPQGNTEAFF.

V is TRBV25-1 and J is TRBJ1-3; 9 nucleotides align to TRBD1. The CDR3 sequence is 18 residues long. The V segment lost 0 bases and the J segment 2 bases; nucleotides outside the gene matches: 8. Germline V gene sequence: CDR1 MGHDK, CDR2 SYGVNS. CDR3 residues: CASSEYGGTGSTGNTIYF. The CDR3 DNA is TGTGCCAGCAGTGAATATGGAGGGACAGGGAGCACTGGAAACACCATATATTTT.

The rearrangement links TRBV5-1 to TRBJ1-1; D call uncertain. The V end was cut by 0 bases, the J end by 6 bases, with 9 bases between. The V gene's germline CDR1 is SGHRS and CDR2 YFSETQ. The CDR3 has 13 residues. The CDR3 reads CASSLAQLSEAFF. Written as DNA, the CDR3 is TGCGCCAGCAGCTTGGCGCAGCTTTCTGAAGCTTTCTTT.

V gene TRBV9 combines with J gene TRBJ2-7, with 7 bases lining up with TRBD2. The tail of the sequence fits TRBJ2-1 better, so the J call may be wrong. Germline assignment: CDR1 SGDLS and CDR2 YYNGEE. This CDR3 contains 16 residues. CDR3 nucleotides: TGTGCCAGCAGCCCCGGGGCGAGCGGGGTTTACAATGAGCAGTTCTTC. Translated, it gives CASSPGASGVYNEQFF.

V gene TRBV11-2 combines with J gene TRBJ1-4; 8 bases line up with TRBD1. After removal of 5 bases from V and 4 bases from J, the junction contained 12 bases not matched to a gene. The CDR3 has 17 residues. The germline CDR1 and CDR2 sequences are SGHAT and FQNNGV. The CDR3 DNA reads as TGTGCCAGCAGCCGATACAGGGGGGATAATAGTAATGAAAAACTGTTTTTT. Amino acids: CASSRYRGDNSNEKLFF.

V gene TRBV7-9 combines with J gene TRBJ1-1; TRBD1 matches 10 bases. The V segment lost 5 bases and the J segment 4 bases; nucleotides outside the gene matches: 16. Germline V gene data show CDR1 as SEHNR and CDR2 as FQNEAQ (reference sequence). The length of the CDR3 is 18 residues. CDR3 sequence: CASSAPGRWTGGVTEAFF. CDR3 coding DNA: TGTGCCAGCAGCGCCCCTGGTCGGTGGACAGGGGGGGTCACTGAAGCTTTCTTT.

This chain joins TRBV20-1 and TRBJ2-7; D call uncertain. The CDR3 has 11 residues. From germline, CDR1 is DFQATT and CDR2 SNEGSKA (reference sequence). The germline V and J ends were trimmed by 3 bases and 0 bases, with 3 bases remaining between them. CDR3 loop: CSARYSYEQYF. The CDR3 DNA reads TGCAGTGCTAGGTACTCCTACGAGCAGTACTTC.

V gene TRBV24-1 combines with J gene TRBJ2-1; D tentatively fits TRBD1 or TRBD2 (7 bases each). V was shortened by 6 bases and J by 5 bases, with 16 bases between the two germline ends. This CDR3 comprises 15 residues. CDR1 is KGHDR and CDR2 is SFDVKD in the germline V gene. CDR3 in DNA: TGTGCCACCAGTTCACAGGGGAGGGGAAACAATGAGCAGTTCTTC. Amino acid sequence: CATSSQGRGNNEQFF.

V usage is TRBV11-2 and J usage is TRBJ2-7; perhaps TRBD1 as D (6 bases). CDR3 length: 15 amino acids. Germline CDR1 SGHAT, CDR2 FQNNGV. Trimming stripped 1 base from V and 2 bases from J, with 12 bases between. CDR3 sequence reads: CASSLGAGAPYEQYF. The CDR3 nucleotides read TGTGCCAGCAGCTTAGGGGCAGGGGCCCCCTACGAGCAGTACTTC.

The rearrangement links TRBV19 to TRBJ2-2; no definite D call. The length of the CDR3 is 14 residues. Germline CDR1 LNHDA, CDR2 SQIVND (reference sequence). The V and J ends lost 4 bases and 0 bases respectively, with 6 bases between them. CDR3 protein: CASSSSANTGELFF. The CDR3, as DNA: TGTGCCAGTAGTAGCTCGGCGAACACCGGGGAGCTGTTTTTT. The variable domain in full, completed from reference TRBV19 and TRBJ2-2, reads DGGITQSPKYLFRKEGQNVTLSCEQNLNHDAMYWYRQDPGQGLRLIYYSQIVNDFQKGDIAEGYSVSREKKESFPLTVTSAQKNPTAFYLCASSSSANTGELFFGEGSRLTVL.

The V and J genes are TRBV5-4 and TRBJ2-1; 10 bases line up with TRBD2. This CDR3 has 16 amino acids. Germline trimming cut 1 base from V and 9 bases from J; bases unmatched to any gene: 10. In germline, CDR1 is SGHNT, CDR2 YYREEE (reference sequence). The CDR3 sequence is CASSLMPGTSVGEQFF. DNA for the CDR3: TGTGCCAGCAGCTTGATGCCCGGGACTAGCGTCGGTGAGCAGTTCTTC.

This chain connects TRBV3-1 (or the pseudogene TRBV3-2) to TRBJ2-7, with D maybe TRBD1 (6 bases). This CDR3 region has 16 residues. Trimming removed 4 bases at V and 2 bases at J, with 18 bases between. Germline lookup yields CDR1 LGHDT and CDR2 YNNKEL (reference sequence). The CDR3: CASSPSGQLSPYEQYF. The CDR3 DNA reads TGTGCCAGCAGCCCATCTGGACAGCTATCTCCCTACGAGCAGTACTTC.

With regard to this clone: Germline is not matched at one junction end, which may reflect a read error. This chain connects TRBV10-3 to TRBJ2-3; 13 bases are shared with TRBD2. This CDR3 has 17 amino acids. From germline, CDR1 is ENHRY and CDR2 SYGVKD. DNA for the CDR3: TGTGCCGTCAGTGACTTTGGGACTAGCGGGGCATCAGATACGCAGTATTTT. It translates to CAVSDFGTSGASDTQYF.

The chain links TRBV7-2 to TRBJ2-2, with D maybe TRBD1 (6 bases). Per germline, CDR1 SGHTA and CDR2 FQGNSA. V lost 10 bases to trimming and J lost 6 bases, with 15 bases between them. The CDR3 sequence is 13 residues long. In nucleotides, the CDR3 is TGTGCCATCCGCAGGGGAGTCGCCGGGGAGCTGTTTTTT. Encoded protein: CAIRRGVAGELFF.

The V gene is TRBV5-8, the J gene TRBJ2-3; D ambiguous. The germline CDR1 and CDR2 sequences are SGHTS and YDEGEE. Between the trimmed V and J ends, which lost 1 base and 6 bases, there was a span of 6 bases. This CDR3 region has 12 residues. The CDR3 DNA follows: TGTGCCAGCAGCTTGACGAGGGATACGCAGTATTTT. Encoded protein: CASSLTRDTQYF.

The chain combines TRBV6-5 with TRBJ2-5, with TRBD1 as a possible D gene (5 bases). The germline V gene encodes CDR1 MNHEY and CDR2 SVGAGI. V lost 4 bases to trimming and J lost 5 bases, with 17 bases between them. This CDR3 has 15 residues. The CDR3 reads CASSSDNLLGETQYF. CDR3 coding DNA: TGTGCCAGCAGTTCGGACAACCTCCTGGGGGAGACCCAGTACTTC.